This is a list of T cell receptor beta chains from one sample in a study of T cell responses to AZD1222 COVID-19 vaccine. Only in-frame clones appear in the TCRdb table, and some are missing; sequencing was by immunoSEQ multiplex PCR. This sample has tens of thousands of clones, with around 88% found just once. Sample: peripheral blood, taken 28 days after the second dose of the MenACWY control vaccine. These receptors all stem from an adult who received the MenACWY meningococcal vaccine as a control. CDR3s include the opening cysteine and the closing phenylalanine or tryptophan. The order of the fields is J gene, V gene, D gene, clone size, CDR3 protein, CDR3 DNA. A D gene is named only where the DNA matches it firmly. A clone size is listed for some rows: how often the clone was seen (once, few, many), or a class if it is expanded.

j_call: TRBJ1-1
v_call: TRBV20-1
d_call: -
clone_size: -
cdr3_aa: CSASYQKEAFF
cdr3_nt: TGCAGTGCTAGTTACCAGAAGGAAGCTTTCTTT

j_call: TRBJ2-5
v_call: TRBV9
d_call: TRBD2
clone_size: few
cdr3_aa: CASSAGLAGETQYF
cdr3_nt: TGTGCCAGCAGCGCAGGACTAGCGGGGGAGACCCAGTACTTC

j_call: TRBJ1-3
v_call: TRBV5-1
d_call: -
clone_size: -
cdr3_aa: CASSLAEGPGNTIYF
cdr3_nt: TGCGCCAGCAGCTTGGCCGAGGGTCCTGGAAACACCATATATTTT

j_call: TRBJ2-3
v_call: TRBV5-1
d_call: -
clone_size: -
cdr3_aa: CASSLLGVLGTDTQYF
cdr3_nt: TGCGCCAGCAGCTTGCTTGGGGTCCTAGGTACAGATACGCAGTATTTT

j_call: TRBJ2-5
v_call: TRBV4-2
d_call: TRBD2
clone_size: -
cdr3_aa: CASSQDPSGGAETQYF
cdr3_nt: TGTGCCAGCAGCCAAGACCCTAGCGGAGGAGCAGAGACCCAGTACTTC

j_call: TRBJ1-4
v_call: TRBV5-6
d_call: -
clone_size: once
cdr3_aa: CASSLDEGGSTNEKLFF
cdr3_nt: TGTGCCAGCAGCTTGGATGAAGGGGGGTCAACTAATGAAAAACTGTTTTTT

j_call: TRBJ1-1
v_call: TRBV6-5
d_call: -
clone_size: -
cdr3_aa: CASSTDYTNTEAFF
cdr3_nt: TGTGCCAGCAGTACAGATTATACGAACACTGAAGCTTTCTTT

j_call: TRBJ2-5
v_call: TRBV29-1
d_call: -
clone_size: -
cdr3_aa: CSVANQETQYF
cdr3_nt: TGCAGCGTGGCTAACCAAGAGACCCAGTACTTC

j_call: TRBJ1-1
v_call: TRBV7-2
d_call: -
clone_size: -
cdr3_aa: CASSSWLLSNTEAFF
cdr3_nt: TGTGCCAGCAGCTCCTGGTTGCTTTCAAACACTGAAGCTTTCTTT

j_call: TRBJ1-2
v_call: TRBV28
d_call: TRBD1
clone_size: once
cdr3_aa: CASSQPRGTGGPNYGYTF
cdr3_nt: TGTGCCAGCAGTCAACCCCGGGGGACAGGGGGACCCAACTATGGCTACACCTTC

j_call: TRBJ1-4
v_call: TRBV6-5
d_call: -
clone_size: -
cdr3_aa: CASSLQLNEKLFF
cdr3_nt: TGTGCCAGCAGTCTACAGCTTAATGAAAAACTGTTTTTT

j_call: TRBJ2-2
v_call: TRBV27
d_call: -
clone_size: -
cdr3_aa: CASSFKFANTGELFF
cdr3_nt: TGTGCCAGCAGTTTTAAGTTCGCGAACACCGGGGAGCTGTTTTTT

j_call: TRBJ2-7
v_call: TRBV5-1
d_call: -
clone_size: -
cdr3_aa: CASSLDGATLYF
cdr3_nt: TGCGCCAGCAGCTTAGATGGCGCGACCCTGTACTTC

j_call: TRBJ1-2
v_call: TRBV5-6
d_call: -
clone_size: -
cdr3_aa: CASSLDVSSYGYTF
cdr3_nt: TGTGCCAGCAGCTTGGATGTGTCATCCTATGGCTACACCTTC

j_call: TRBJ1-4
v_call: TRBV28
d_call: TRBD1
clone_size: once
cdr3_aa: CASIGQGAGEKLFF
cdr3_nt: TGTGCCAGCATAGGACAGGGGGCGGGTGAAAAACTGTTTTTT

j_call: TRBJ1-1
v_call: TRBV27
d_call: -
clone_size: few
cdr3_aa: CASSLGQHTEAFF
cdr3_nt: TGTGCCAGCAGCTTAGGACAACACACTGAAGCTTTCTTT

j_call: TRBJ1-1
v_call: TRBV29-1
d_call: -
clone_size: -
cdr3_aa: CSVMTVEAFF
cdr3_nt: TGCAGCGTTATGACAGTTGAAGCTTTCTTT

j_call: TRBJ2-5
v_call: TRBV10-3
d_call: TRBD2
clone_size: -
cdr3_aa: CAISGVAGNQETQYF
cdr3_nt: TGTGCCATCAGTGGAGTAGCGGGGAACCAAGAGACCCAGTACTTC

j_call: TRBJ2-7
v_call: TRBV24-1
d_call: -
clone_size: -
cdr3_aa: CATSDGRDTLYEQYF
cdr3_nt: TGTGCCACCAGTGATGGAAGGGACACATTATACGAGCAGTACTTC

j_call: TRBJ1-2
v_call: TRBV5-8
d_call: TRBD1
clone_size: -
cdr3_aa: CASSLQRQGHGYTF
cdr3_nt: TGTGCCAGCAGCCTACAAAGACAGGGACATGGCTACACCTTC

j_call: TRBJ1-3
v_call: TRBV6-1
d_call: -
clone_size: once
cdr3_aa: CASSEDTANGNTIYF
cdr3_nt: TGTGCCAGCAGTGAAGACACAGCTAATGGAAACACCATATATTTT

j_call: TRBJ2-7
v_call: TRBV3-1/TRBV3-2
d_call: -
clone_size: -
cdr3_aa: CASSQESHSYEQYF
cdr3_nt: TGTGCCAGCAGCCAAGAAAGTCACTCCTACGAGCAGTACTTC

j_call: TRBJ2-7
v_call: TRBV3-1/TRBV3-2
d_call: -
clone_size: once
cdr3_aa: CASSQDSYEQYF
cdr3_nt: TGTGCCAGCAGCCAAGATTCCTACGAGCAGTACTTC

j_call: TRBJ1-6
v_call: TRBV7-2
d_call: -
clone_size: -
cdr3_aa: CASSTGGGDYSPLHF
cdr3_nt: TGTGCCAGCAGCACCGGTGGAGGGGATTATTCACCCCTCCACTTT

j_call: TRBJ1-2
v_call: TRBV28
d_call: TRBD1
clone_size: few
cdr3_aa: CASSPPLGQGAFGYTF
cdr3_nt: TGTGCCAGCAGTCCTCCTCTGGGACAGGGGGCGTTTGGCTACACCTTC

j_call: TRBJ2-3
v_call: TRBV7-9
d_call: TRBD2
clone_size: once
cdr3_aa: CASSLGAWDSGGTDTQYF
cdr3_nt: TGTGCCAGCAGCTTAGGGGCCTGGGATAGCGGGGGAACAGATACGCAGTATTTT

j_call: TRBJ1-3
v_call: TRBV27
d_call: -
clone_size: -
cdr3_aa: CASRLGNGPGNTIYF
cdr3_nt: TGTGCCAGCAGACTTGGGAACGGCCCTGGAAACACCATATATTTT

j_call: TRBJ1-5
v_call: TRBV12-3/TRBV12-4
d_call: -
clone_size: few
cdr3_aa: CASSLNYQPQHF
cdr3_nt: TGTGCCAGCAGTTTAAACTATCAGCCCCAGCATTTT

j_call: TRBJ2-1
v_call: TRBV5-1
d_call: TRBD2
clone_size: -
cdr3_aa: CASRLAGGNDEQFF
cdr3_nt: TGCGCCAGCAGGCTAGCGGGGGGTAATGATGAGCAGTTCTTC

j_call: TRBJ1-2
v_call: TRBV28
d_call: -
clone_size: -
cdr3_aa: CASKLGQNYGYTF
cdr3_nt: TGTGCCAGCAAACTCGGACAGAACTATGGCTACACCTTC

j_call: TRBJ2-1
v_call: TRBV5-4
d_call: TRBD2
clone_size: once
cdr3_aa: CATFPGLVPNEQFF
cdr3_nt: TGTGCCACCTTTCCGGGACTAGTCCCCAATGAGCAGTTCTTC

j_call: TRBJ2-2
v_call: TRBV5-1
d_call: -
clone_size: -
cdr3_aa: CASSLGAAYTGELFF
cdr3_nt: TGCGCCAGCAGCTTGGGGGCGGCATACACCGGGGAGCTGTTTTTT

j_call: TRBJ2-3
v_call: TRBV5-5
d_call: -
clone_size: -
cdr3_aa: CASSLVGAGVTDTQYF
cdr3_nt: TGTGCCAGCAGCTTGGTGGGGGCAGGGGTCACAGATACGCAGTATTTT

j_call: TRBJ2-3
v_call: TRBV3-1/TRBV3-2
d_call: -
clone_size: -
cdr3_aa: CASSQDQWGPPDTQYF
cdr3_nt: TGTGCCAGCAGCCAAGATCAGTGGGGGCCCCCAGATACGCAGTATTTT

j_call: TRBJ1-1
v_call: TRBV14
d_call: -
clone_size: once
cdr3_aa: CASSLSSTSEAFF
cdr3_nt: TGTGCCAGCAGCCTATCCTCGACAAGTGAAGCTTTCTTT

j_call: TRBJ1-1
v_call: TRBV12-3/TRBV12-4
d_call: -
clone_size: -
cdr3_aa: CASSLLNTEAFF
cdr3_nt: TGTGCCAGCAGTTTACTGAACACTGAAGCTTTCTTT

j_call: TRBJ1-2
v_call: TRBV2
d_call: TRBD1
clone_size: -
cdr3_aa: CASTNRQGVDYGYTF
cdr3_nt: TGTGCCAGCACCAACCGACAGGGGGTTGACTATGGCTACACCTTC

j_call: TRBJ1-5
v_call: TRBV4-1
d_call: -
clone_size: few
cdr3_aa: CASSLSLGRVNQPQHF
cdr3_nt: TGCGCCAGCAGCCTAAGTTTGGGCAGGGTAAATCAGCCCCAGCATTTT

j_call: TRBJ1-5
v_call: TRBV27
d_call: -
clone_size: once
cdr3_aa: CASSLTGNSNQPQHF
cdr3_nt: TGTGCCAGCAGTTTAACAGGGAATAGCAATCAGCCCCAGCATTTT

j_call: TRBJ1-6
v_call: TRBV7-2
d_call: TRBD1
clone_size: once
cdr3_aa: CASSLGPTGGRNSPLHF
cdr3_nt: TGTGCCAGCAGCCTTGGACCGACAGGGGGCAGGAATTCACCCCTCCACTTT

j_call: TRBJ1-5
v_call: TRBV6-5
d_call: -
clone_size: -
cdr3_aa: CASSYSVDQPQHF
cdr3_nt: TGTGCCAGCAGTTACTCGGTGGATCAGCCCCAGCATTTT

j_call: TRBJ2-1
v_call: TRBV11-2
d_call: TRBD2
clone_size: once
cdr3_aa: CASSSGVAGIYNEQFF
cdr3_nt: TGTGCCAGCAGCTCAGGGGTAGCGGGGATCTACAATGAGCAGTTCTTC

j_call: TRBJ2-1
v_call: TRBV5-1
d_call: TRBD2
clone_size: -
cdr3_aa: CASSSRTSGGPSNEQFF
cdr3_nt: TGCGCCAGCAGCTCCCGGACTAGCGGGGGGCCCAGCAATGAGCAGTTCTTC

j_call: TRBJ2-5
v_call: TRBV24-1
d_call: -
clone_size: -
cdr3_aa: CATSGGQSATQYF
cdr3_nt: TGTGCCACCAGTGGAGGGCAGTCCGCGACCCAGTACTTC

j_call: TRBJ2-7
v_call: TRBV6-5
d_call: TRBD1
clone_size: -
cdr3_aa: CASSLRDRDEQYF
cdr3_nt: TGTGCCAGCAGCTTGAGGGACAGGGACGAGCAGTACTTC

j_call: TRBJ1-1
v_call: TRBV5-1
d_call: TRBD1
clone_size: -
cdr3_aa: CASSVSPDRVETEAFF
cdr3_nt: TGCGCCAGCAGCGTATCTCCTGACAGGGTAGAGACTGAAGCTTTCTTT

j_call: TRBJ2-7
v_call: TRBV4-2
d_call: -
clone_size: -
cdr3_aa: CASSREAYGDTYEQYF
cdr3_nt: TGTGCCAGCAGCCGAGAAGCTTATGGGGACACCTACGAGCAGTACTTC

j_call: TRBJ1-1
v_call: TRBV6-5
d_call: TRBD1
clone_size: -
cdr3_aa: CASSQGQGREAFF
cdr3_nt: TGTGCCAGCAGCCAGGGACAGGGGCGCGAAGCTTTCTTT

j_call: TRBJ2-5
v_call: TRBV6-2/TRBV6-3
d_call: -
clone_size: -
cdr3_aa: CASSSRSSLRETQYF
cdr3_nt: TGTGCCAGCAGTTCCAGGAGCAGTCTCAGGGAGACCCAGTACTTC

j_call: TRBJ2-3
v_call: TRBV6-1
d_call: -
clone_size: -
cdr3_aa: CASSENHVGTDTQYF
cdr3_nt: TGTGCCAGCAGTGAAAACCATGTCGGCACAGATACGCAGTATTTT

j_call: TRBJ2-5
v_call: TRBV28
d_call: -
clone_size: -
cdr3_aa: CASSLGLFGQPQETQYF
cdr3_nt: TGTGCCAGCAGTTTAGGGCTTTTCGGACAGCCACAAGAGACCCAGTACTTC

j_call: TRBJ2-1
v_call: TRBV7-9
d_call: TRBD1
clone_size: -
cdr3_aa: CASRQDREQFF
cdr3_nt: TGTGCCAGCAGACAGGACAGGGAGCAGTTCTTC

j_call: TRBJ2-7
v_call: TRBV7-2
d_call: TRBD1
clone_size: once
cdr3_aa: CASSSRTGTGDYEQYF
cdr3_nt: TGTGCCAGCAGCTCCCGAACCGGGACAGGGGACTACGAGCAGTACTTC